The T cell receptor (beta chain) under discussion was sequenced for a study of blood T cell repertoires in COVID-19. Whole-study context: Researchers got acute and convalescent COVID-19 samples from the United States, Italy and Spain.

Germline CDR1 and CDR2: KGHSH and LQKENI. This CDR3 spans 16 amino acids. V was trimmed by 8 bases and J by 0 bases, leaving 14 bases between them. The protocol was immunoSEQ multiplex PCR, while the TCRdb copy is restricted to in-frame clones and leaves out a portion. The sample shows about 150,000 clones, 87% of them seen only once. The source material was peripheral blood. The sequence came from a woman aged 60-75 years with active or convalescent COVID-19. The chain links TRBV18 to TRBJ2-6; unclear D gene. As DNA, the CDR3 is TGTGCCAGCCGTTGGGCCGTGGGCTCTGGGGCCAACGTCCTGACTTTC. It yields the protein CASRWAVGSGANVLTF.